These 10 T cell receptor beta chains came from one sample sequenced in a study of T-cell memory formation after mild COVID-19. TCRdb analysed the 5' RACE reads with MiXCR anew, one entry per CDR3 protein. The data hold fewer than 250,000 distinct CDR3 sequences, with 8% to 11% observed a single time. Sequenced sample: PBMCs or a T cell subset sorted from them (not recorded which). All receptors come from a man aged 18 to 35 who had mild COVID-19 (a few samples of this study predate the infection). Cell type and time point are not known.

This clonotype was counted many times. The V gene is TRBV20-1, the J gene TRBJ1-1; D unclear. V was cut by 3 bases and J by 6 bases, with 11 bases left in between. In germline, CDR1 is DFQATT, CDR2 SNEGSKA (reference sequence). The CDR3 runs 12 residues. CDR3 nucleotides: TGCAGTGCTAGTGATGTTGCCCCTGAAGCTTTCTTT. This codes for CSASDVAPEAFF.

This clonotype has more than one count but fewer than ten. J is TRBJ2-2 and V is TRBV4-2; D remains unclear. V was shortened by 0 bases and J by 6 bases, with 11 bases between the two germline ends. Germline V gene data show CDR1 as LGHNA and CDR2 as YNFKEQ. The CDR3 runs 15 residues. The CDR3 DNA reads as TGTGCCAGCAGCCAAGATGTCGTGTGGGCCGGGGAGCTGTTTTTT. Protein product: CASSQDVVWAGELFF.

This clonotype was seen a few times. The V gene is TRBV20-1, the J gene TRBJ2-3; TRBD2 aligns across 8 bases. Germline V CDR1 and CDR2: DFQATT, SNEGSKA (reference sequence). The CDR3 sequence is 11 residues long. The CDR3: CSGGEFDTQYF. CDR3 DNA: TGCAGCGGGGGGGAGTTCGATACGCAGTATTTT.

This clonotype was detected only a few times. The V call is TRBV12-3 or TRBV12-4, the J call TRBJ2-7, with D perhaps TRBD2 (7 bases). Trimming left V 8 bases short and J 6 bases short, with 20 bases between. This CDR3 contains 14 residues. The CDR3 DNA reads TGTGCCAGCGGCCTTTCGGGGGGACAAGGCGAGCAGTACTTC. Its translation is CASGLSGGQGEQYF.

This clonotype was counted between two and nine times. This chain uses TRBV4-3 with TRBJ2-5; D remains unclear. Trimming took 9 bases from V and 5 from J, leaving 7 bases between them. CDR1 is LGHNA and CDR2 is YSLEER in the germline V gene. The CDR3 runs to 10 residues. The CDR3 is CASPGETQYF. The CDR3 DNA is TGCGCCAGTCCTGGGGAGACCCAGTACTTC.

The V gene is TRBV24-1, the J gene TRBJ2-2; 9 nucleotides match TRBD1. Trimming removed 4 bases from V and 4 bases from J; junction bases left unmatched: 6. Germline loops: CDR1 KGHDR, CDR2 SFDVKD. The length of the CDR3 is 16 residues. CDR3 DNA sequence: TGTGCCACCAGTGAAGCGGGACAGGGTTCCACCGGGGAGCTGTTTTTT. It translates to CATSEAGQGSTGELFF.

V and J are TRBV4-2 and TRBJ2-7; a weak D match, TRBD2 (6 bases). Germline CDR1 and CDR2: LGHNA and YNFKEQ. Trimming left V 0 bases short and J 4 bases short, with 19 bases between. This CDR3 comprises 17 residues. CDR3 nucleotides: TGTGCCAGCAGCCAAGATCCCAGGTGGGCGGGGAGGTACGAGCAGTACGTC. Translated: CASSQDPRWAGRYEQYV.

This clonotype appeared a few times. This chain uses TRBV18 with TRBJ2-3; 10 bases fit TRBD2. Germline CDR1 and CDR2: KGHSH and LQKENI. J was trimmed by 5 bases and V by 0 bases; bases with no gene match: 14. The CDR3 consists of 19 residues. In DNA, the CDR3 is TGTGCCAGCTCACCACCGACAACTAGCGGGGCCCGTTGGAGAGATACGCAGTATTTT. Encoded protein: CASSPPTTSGARWRDTQYF. Full variable domain (missing parts from reference TRBV18 and TRBJ2-3): NAGVMQNPRHLVRRRGQEARLRCSPMKGHSHVYWYRQLPEEGLKFMVYLQKENIIDESGMPKERFSAEFPKEGPSILRIQQVVRGDSAAYFCASSPPTTSGARWRDTQYFGPGTRLTVL.

Ten or more counts support this clonotype. The rearrangement links TRBV4-2 to TRBJ2-3; no definite D call. Trimming took off 2 bases at V and 5 bases at J, with 11 bases between the two ends. The CDR3 extends over 14 amino acids. Germline values: CDR1 LGHNA, CDR2 YNFKEQ. DNA of the CDR3: TGTGCCAGCAGCCAAAGTTGGCAAGGAGATACGCAGTATTTT. Its translation is CASSQSWQGDTQYF.

This clonotype was detected many times. The chain couples TRBV5-1 to TRBJ1-4; D remains unclear. Germline loops: CDR1 SGHRS, CDR2 YFSETQ. The CDR3 length is 12 residues. Trimming took off 4 bases at V and 7 bases at J, with 8 bases between the two ends. CDR3 coding DNA: TGCGCCAGCAGCCTGGAATTTGAAAAACTGTTTTTT. This gives the protein CASSLEFEKLFF.